This T cell receptor beta chain was recovered during a study of cytomegalovirus exposure and HLA in healthy donors listed by TCRdb under 2017. Regarding the study in general: An earlier analysis of some 600 of the donors reported 276 Gb of sequence data and around 100 million unique TCR beta sequences obtained from about 200 million T cells. Around 320 gigabases of sequencing data and tens of millions of unique TCR sequences were included in an early release covering 550 to 800 HLA-typed donors. The study profiled the T cell repertoires of about 640 subjects by immunosequencing and related them to cytomegalovirus serostatus. High-throughput TCR immunosequencing, statistical association of individual TCRs with disease status, and machine learning were combined to predict cytomegalovirus infection status. A separate validation cohort of over 95 different subjects was used in addition to the roughly 700-subject first cohort. Among the roughly 410 genotyped donors, around 81% belonged to the genetic ancestry cluster associated with self-reported Caucasian donors. Typing coverage differed by locus: A, B, C, DRB1 and DQB1 were typed in roughly 629-630 donors, DQA1 in approximately 520, DPA1 in some 600, and DPB1 in just under 490. To decide whether each TCR beta V gene segment behaved as functional or pseudogenic, an earlier analysis of some 600 of the donors relied on high-throughput TCR beta sequencing. The study aimed to test whether cataloging public T cell receptors could reveal signatures of past pathogen exposure. A later genetic analysis took genome-wide SNP genotypes for about 60% of the roughly 670 donors and used that subset as a discovery cohort. Among several hundred genotyped donors of the cohort, an average of roughly 230,000 unique TCR beta nucleotide sequences was sequenced per donor, of which 15% to 20% were non-productive. Class I and class II HLA loci were covered by the typing at four-digit resolution. Every repertoire in the discovery cohort had been generated on one and the same sequencing platform. Because of strong linkage in the cohort, four to six DR-DQ haplotypes were treated as single units for association and clustering. A later analysis re-examined previously published TCR beta repertoires from over 500 donors and added high-resolution HLA genotyping to investigate patterns of TCR occurrence. Alongside the repertoire data, information on donor age, sex, ethnicity and CMV serostatus was compiled. Rather than using new phenotypic data, the later analysis identified candidate immune exposures from TCR beta sequences and from how often those sequences occurred across donors. The paper as a whole reports these results and caveats: In vitro tests confirmed that a few of the cytomegalovirus-associated TCR beta chains recognize cytomegalovirus antigens. The presence/absence analyses assumed that sequencing depth was roughly uniform across donors, and that assumption may not be true. A total of 150 or so TCR beta chains were listed by the study as associated with cytomegalovirus. For the cohort, immune exposure information was limited to CMV serostatus. A further reported finding was that TCR beta sequences accurately predicted the HLA-A and HLA-B alleles for most subjects in the first cohort. The authors suggested that the approach could potentially be extended to other disease states and immunological phenotypes. V-gene and J-gene trimming of TCR beta chains was associated with a missense DCLRE1C variant in a later genetic analysis, and the association was replicated in an independent cohort. A later genetic analysis reported fewer N-insertions in productive TCRs among donors in an Asian-associated ancestry cluster than the approximately 670-donor mean. The sequencing pipeline was judged likely to have produced a cluster of highly shared sequence variants as a technical artifact. Only TCR beta chains were sequenced in this cohort, and the absence of alpha or paired-chain data limited detectable features. In a later analysis, the rate of TCR association differed among HLA loci, with DRB1 alleles having the most associated TCRs and HLA-C alleles having the fewest. HLA typing was unavailable for some donors at each locus, so association tests used only the typed subset. Strong co-occurrence of HLA alleles, especially DR and DQ, made assigning TCR associations to individual alleles difficult. Several of the top co-occurrence clusters appeared to be linked to parvovirus B19, influenza, CMV and Epstein-Barr virus, according to a later analysis. Linkage disequilibrium might explain the correlated functional status among segregating V segments, but an unknown experimental factor could not be excluded. Most TCR sequences were observed very rarely across donors, whereas some public TCRs were present in many individuals. In an earlier analysis of fewer than 700 of the donors, most TCR beta V segments appeared in productive rearrangements about 90% or about 30% of the time, broadly matching IMGT annotations. Some IMGT-functional V segments, including TRBV6-2 and TRBV6-3, could not be told apart with the 87-base-pair reads, so those segments were excluded. Specific HLA alleles were associated with over 15,000 TCR beta sequences at a false discovery rate of 0.05 in a later analysis. The classifier was reported to diagnose cytomegalovirus status with high specificity and sensitivity in both the original and validation cohorts. Most CMV-associated TCR beta chains appeared to be HLA-restricted in a later analysis, and the HLA associations seemed to be driven largely by CMV exposure. In a later analysis, HLA-associated TCR beta chains were found to be more clonally expanded and to have lower generation probabilities than equally common non-associated chains. Because counts were too low, roughly 17 rarely observed V segments, including chromosome 9 orphons, were left out of the earlier analysis of 587 of the donors.

Its CDR3 holds 19 amino acids, cysteine through phenylalanine. The kept DNA is CDR3 alone, 57 bases in frame from the first base. V was cut back by 3 bases and J by 7 bases, leaving a gap of 30 bases between them. Concerning this clone: The specificity of this receptor is unknown. The record has no base qualities; no much larger clone is one base away.

In total, roughly 710 healthy bone marrow donors made up the cohort. All cohort members were sampled while nominally healthy, although unrecorded immune exposures were likely present. The donor tested CMV seropositive and was one of the 289 seropositive cohort members. Every donor gave a peripheral blood sample, and the peripheral blood mononuclear cells from that sample were used for TCR beta sequencing. The Qiagen DNeasy Blood Extraction Kit was used to extract genomic DNA from the blood cell samples. Libraries were constructed by the immunoSEQ multiplex PCR assay. A mixture of 60 forward primers for TCR Vbeta segments and 13 reverse primers for TCR Jbeta segments was used in the multiplex PCR. A multiplex PCR assay on genomic DNA amplified the CDR3 region of rearranged TCR beta genes. On the Illumina HiSeq System, the amplified TCR beta libraries were sequenced as 87-base-pair reads. Concerning the study's data processing: A later analysis counted 65 million to 90 million unique TCR beta chains across the 666 repertoires, and around 9.9 million of these chains were shared by at least two donors. Raw reads were error-corrected and collapsed into unique sequences with a nearest-neighbor algorithm that merged closely related sequences to remove PCR and sequencing errors. To assign V, D and J gene segments, CDR3 sequences were aligned to IMGT reference sequences. For a sequence to be retained, a match of at least six nucleotides to both a V gene segment and a J gene segment was required. Rearrangements were classified as productive when the CDR3 lacked stop codons and remained in frame with V and J, and all other rearrangements were classified as non-productive. Following IMGT convention, CDR3 was defined as the stretch from the second conserved V-encoded cysteine to the conserved J-encoded phenylalanine. The earlier analysis of about 560 of the donors excluded any sequence lacking an unambiguous match to a single V gene segment. An earlier analysis of a few hundred of the donors called V segments functional above 56.7% productive rearrangements and segregating when the between-donor standard deviation exceeded 5%. A statistical classification framework was developed to diagnose cytomegalovirus status using the catalog of TCR beta chain sequences. A later analysis assigned V and J genes by comparing TCR nucleotide sequences with IMGT/GENE-DB human TR gene sequences. The TCRdist pipeline was used in a later analysis to assign CDR3 sequences and most-parsimonious VDJ recombination scenarios. In a later analysis, every TCR beta chain was defined by the combination of its CDR3 amino acid sequence and its V-gene family, and reads without a unique V-gene family were dropped. To address suspected cross-contamination and a sequencing artifact, a later analysis removed 550 to 750 highly shared, low-generation-probability nucleotide sequences. A later analysis calculated a clonal expansion index for each public chain from normalized within-repertoire ranks of inferred template counts. Generation probabilities in a later analysis came from a VDJ recombination model fitted to out-of-frame rearrangements, and those results were checked against IGoR. Hypergeometric tests were used in a later analysis to score TCR-TCR, TCR-HLA and TCR-CMV co-occurrence, with a repertoire-size bias correction applied to the TCR pairs. False discovery rates were estimated in a later analysis by permuting HLA or CMV assignments 20 times. In a later analysis, co-occurring TCRs were grouped with DBSCAN, and TCRdist sequence similarity was added when clustering was performed within HLA-allele-positive subsets. Co-occurrence clustering excluded repertoires with fewer than 30,000 or more than 120,000 public chains, plus five with anomalous nucleotide sharing. The source is immuneACCESS, and TCRdb retained only in-frame sequences with V and J called. Part of the clones is not carried over; for the studies checked, unresolved V genes explain less than half of this, and the remainder is unexplained. V and J calls and clone size are copied from that table; D and trimming were computed from the DNA. In this sample the table shows approximately 190,000 clones, roughly 80% of which occur a single time. Clones ranked in the top ten supply around 3.6% of the sample.

The sample taken for sequencing was PBMCs. The rearranged chain carries TRBV5-3 and TRBJ2-3; the D gene is perhaps TRBD1, from 8 matching bases. TRBV5-3 is sorted into the ORF group, with uncertain function. The TCR was taken from a man aged 35 to 55 in good health and CMV-seropositive. The DNA is as follows: TGTGCCAGAAGCTGGAAACCGACAGGGGCCGGGGGGCGCGTCCATACGCAGTATTTT. This yields the protein CARSWKPTGAGGRVHTQYF.